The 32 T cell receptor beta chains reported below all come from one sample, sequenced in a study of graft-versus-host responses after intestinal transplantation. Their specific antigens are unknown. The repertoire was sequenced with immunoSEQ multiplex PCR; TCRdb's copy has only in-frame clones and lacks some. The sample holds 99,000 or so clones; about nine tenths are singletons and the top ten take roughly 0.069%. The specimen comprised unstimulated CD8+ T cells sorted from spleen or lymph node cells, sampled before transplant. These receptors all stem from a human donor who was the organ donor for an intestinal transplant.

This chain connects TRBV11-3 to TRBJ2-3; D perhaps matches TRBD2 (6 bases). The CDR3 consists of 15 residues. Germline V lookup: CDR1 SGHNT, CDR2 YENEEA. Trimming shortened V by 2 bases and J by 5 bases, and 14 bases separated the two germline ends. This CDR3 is CASSLWGTFVDTQYF. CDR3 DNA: TGTGCCAGCAGCTTATGGGGGACTTTTGTAGATACGCAGTATTTT.

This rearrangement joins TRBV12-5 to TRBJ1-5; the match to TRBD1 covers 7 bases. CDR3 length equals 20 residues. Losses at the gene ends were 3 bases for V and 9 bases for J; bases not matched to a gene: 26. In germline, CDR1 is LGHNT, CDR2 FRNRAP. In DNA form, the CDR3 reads TGTGCTAGTGGTTTCCTAACCCGGGACAGTTACGAGGATGTTCGGGGGCCCCAGCATTTT. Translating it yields CASGFLTRDSYEDVRGPQHF. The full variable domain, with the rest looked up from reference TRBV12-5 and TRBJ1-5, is DARVTQTPRHKVTEMGQEVTMRCQPILGHNTVFWYRQTMMQGLELLAYFRNRAPLDDSGMPKDRFSAEMPDATLATLKIQPSEPRDSAVYFCASGFLTRDSYEDVRGPQHFGDGTRLSIL.

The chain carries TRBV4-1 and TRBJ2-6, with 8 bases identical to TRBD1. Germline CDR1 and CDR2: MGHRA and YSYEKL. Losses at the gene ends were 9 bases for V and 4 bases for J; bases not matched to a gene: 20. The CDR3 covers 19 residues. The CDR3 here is CASRLDPGQVDPGANVLTF. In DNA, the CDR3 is TGCGCCAGTAGGTTAGACCCGGGACAGGTCGATCCCGGGGCCAACGTCCTGACTTTC.

In DNA form, the CDR3 reads TGTGCCAGCAGTGGTTTTGTCGGTACCGGGGAGCTGTTTTTT. It is translated as CASSGFVGTGELFF. This chain connects TRBV6-1 to TRBJ2-2; D gene unclear. The CDR3 totals 14 residues. Trimming pared 4 bases from V and 5 bases from J, leaving 11 bases between. CDR1 and CDR2 (germline): MNHNS, SASEGT.

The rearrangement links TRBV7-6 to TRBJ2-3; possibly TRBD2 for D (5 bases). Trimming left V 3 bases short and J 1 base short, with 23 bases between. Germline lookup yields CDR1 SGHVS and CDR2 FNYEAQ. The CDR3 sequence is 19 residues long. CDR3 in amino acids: CASSFHPYDASRRTDTQYF. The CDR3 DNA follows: TGTGCCAGCAGCTTCCACCCTTATGATGCTAGCAGACGCACAGATACGCAGTATTTT.

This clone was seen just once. CDR3 in DNA: TGTGCCAGCAGCCCAATCAGGGACAGGGACAAAAACATTCAGTACTTC. Translation gives CASSPIRDRDKNIQYF. V is TRBV13 and J is TRBJ2-4, with TRBD1 matching 9 bases. This CDR3 contains 16 residues. Germline CDR1 PRHDT, CDR2 FYEKMQ (reference sequence). Unmatched junction bases numbered 8, after V lost 5 bases and J lost 3 bases.

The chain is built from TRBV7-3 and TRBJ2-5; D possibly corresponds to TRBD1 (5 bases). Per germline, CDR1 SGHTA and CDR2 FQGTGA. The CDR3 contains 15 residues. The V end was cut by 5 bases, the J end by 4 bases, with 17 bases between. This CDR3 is CASSPGYSERETQYF. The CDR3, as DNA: TGTGCCAGCAGCCCAGGGTACTCAGAGAGAGAGACCCAGTACTTC.

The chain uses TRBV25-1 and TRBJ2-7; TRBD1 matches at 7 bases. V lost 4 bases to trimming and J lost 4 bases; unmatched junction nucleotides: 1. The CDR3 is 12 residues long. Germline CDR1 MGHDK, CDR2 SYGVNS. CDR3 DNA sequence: TGTGCCAGCAGTGTGACAGGGTACGAGCAGTACTTC. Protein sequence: CASSVTGYEQYF.

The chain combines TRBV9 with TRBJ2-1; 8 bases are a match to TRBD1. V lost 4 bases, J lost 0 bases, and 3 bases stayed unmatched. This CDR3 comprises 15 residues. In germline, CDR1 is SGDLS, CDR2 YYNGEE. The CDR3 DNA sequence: TGTGCCAGCAGCCTACAGGGGGACTCCTACAATGAGCAGTTCTTC. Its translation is CASSLQGDSYNEQFF. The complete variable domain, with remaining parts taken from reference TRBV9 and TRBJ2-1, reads DSGVTQTPKHLITATGQRVTLRCSPRSGDLSVYWYQQSLDQGLQFLIQYYNGEERAKGNILERFSAQQFPDLHSELNLSSLELGDSALYFCASSLQGDSYNEQFFGPGTRLTVL.

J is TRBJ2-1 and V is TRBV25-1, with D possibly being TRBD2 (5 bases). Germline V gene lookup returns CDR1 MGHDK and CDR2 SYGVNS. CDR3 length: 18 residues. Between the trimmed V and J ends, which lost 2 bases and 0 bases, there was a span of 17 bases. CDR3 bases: TGTGCCAGCAGTGAAAACGTCCTCTTGGGGAGCTCCTACAATGAGCAGTTCTTC. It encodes CASSENVLLGSSYNEQFF.

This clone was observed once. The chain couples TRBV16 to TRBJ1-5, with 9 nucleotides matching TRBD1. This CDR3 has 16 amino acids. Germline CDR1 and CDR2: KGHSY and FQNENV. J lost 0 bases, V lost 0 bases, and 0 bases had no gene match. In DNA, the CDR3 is TGTGCCAGCAGCCAATCGGGACAGGGTAGCAATCAGCCCCAGCATTTT. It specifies CASSQSGQGSNQPQHF.

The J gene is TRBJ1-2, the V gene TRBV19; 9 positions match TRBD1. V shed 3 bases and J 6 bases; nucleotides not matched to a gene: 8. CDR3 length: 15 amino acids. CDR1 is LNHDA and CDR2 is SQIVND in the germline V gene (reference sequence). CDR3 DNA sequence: TGTGCCAGTAGTATCACCGGGACAGGGTCCGATGGCTACACCTTC. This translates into CASSITGTGSDGYTF.

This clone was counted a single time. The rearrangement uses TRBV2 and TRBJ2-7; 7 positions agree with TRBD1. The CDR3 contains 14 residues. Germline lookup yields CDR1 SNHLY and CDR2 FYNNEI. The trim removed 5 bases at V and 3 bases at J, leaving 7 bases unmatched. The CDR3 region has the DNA TGTGCCAGCAGTACCCGGACAGGCGACTACGAGCAGTACTTC. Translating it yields CASSTRTGDYEQYF.

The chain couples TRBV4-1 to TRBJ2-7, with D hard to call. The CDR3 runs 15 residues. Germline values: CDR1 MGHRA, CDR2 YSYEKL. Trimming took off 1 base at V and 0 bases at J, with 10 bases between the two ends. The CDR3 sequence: CASSQAAESSYEQYF. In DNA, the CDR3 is TGCGCCAGCAGCCAAGCGGCGGAGAGCTCCTACGAGCAGTACTTC.

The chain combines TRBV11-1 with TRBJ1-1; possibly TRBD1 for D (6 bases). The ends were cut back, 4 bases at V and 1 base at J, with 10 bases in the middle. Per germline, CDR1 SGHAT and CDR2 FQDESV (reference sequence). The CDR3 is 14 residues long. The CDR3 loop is CASSSNRANTEAFF. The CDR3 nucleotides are TGTGCCAGCAGCTCCAACAGGGCGAACACTGAAGCTTTCTTT. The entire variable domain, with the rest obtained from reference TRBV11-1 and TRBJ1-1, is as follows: EAEVAQSPRYKITEKSQAVAFWCDPISGHATLYWYRQILGQGPELLVQFQDESVVDDSQLPKDRFSAERLKGVDSTLKIQPAELGDSAMYLCASSSNRANTEAFFGQGTRLTVV.

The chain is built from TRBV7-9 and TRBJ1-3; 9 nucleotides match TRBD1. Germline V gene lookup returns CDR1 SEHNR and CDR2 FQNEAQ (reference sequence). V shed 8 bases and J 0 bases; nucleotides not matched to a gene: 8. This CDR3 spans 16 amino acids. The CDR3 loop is CASQGTGMDSGNTIYF. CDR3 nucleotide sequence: TGTGCCAGCCAAGGGACAGGGATGGACTCTGGAAACACCATATATTTT.

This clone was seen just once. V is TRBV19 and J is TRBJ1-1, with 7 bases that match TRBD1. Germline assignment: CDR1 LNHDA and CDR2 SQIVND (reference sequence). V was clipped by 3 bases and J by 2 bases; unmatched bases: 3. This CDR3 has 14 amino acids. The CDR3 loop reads CASSMTGINTEAFF. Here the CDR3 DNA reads TGTGCCAGTAGTATGACAGGGATTAACACTGAAGCTTTCTTT. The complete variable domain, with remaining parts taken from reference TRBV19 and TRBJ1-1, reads DGGITQSPKYLFRKEGQNVTLSCEQNLNHDAMYWYRQDPGQGLRLIYYSQIVNDFQKGDIAEGYSVSREKKESFPLTVTSAQKNPTAFYLCASSMTGINTEAFFGQGTRLTVV.

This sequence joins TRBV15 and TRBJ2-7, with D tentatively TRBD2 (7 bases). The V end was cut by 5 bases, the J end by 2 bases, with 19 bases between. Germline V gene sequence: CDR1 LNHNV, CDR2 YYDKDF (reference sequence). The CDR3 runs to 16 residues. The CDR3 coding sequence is TGTGCCACCAGCGCCCCGGGGAGGGGGAAGGCCTACGAGCAGTACTTC. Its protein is CATSAPGRGKAYEQYF.

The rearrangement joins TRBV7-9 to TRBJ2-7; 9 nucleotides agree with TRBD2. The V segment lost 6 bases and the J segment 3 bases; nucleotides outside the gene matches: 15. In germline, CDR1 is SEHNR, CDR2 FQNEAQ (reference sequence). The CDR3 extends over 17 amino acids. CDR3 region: CASRPRGGSGSHYEQYF. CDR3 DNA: TGTGCCAGCAGGCCGAGAGGGGGTAGCGGGAGTCACTACGAGCAGTACTTC.

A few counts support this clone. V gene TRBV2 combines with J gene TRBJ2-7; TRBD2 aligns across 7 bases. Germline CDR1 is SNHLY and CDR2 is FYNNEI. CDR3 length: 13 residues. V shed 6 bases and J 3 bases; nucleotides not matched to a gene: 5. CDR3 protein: CASRGLVRYEQYF. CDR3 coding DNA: TGTGCCAGCAGAGGACTAGTTCGCTACGAGCAGTACTTC.

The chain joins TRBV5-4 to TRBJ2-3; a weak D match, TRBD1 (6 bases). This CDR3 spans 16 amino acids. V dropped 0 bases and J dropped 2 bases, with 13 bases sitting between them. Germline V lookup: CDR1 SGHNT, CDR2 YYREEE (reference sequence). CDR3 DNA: TGTGCCAGCAGCTTGGAGGGGGTACAGACCACAGATACGCAGTATTTT. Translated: CASSLEGVQTTDTQYF.

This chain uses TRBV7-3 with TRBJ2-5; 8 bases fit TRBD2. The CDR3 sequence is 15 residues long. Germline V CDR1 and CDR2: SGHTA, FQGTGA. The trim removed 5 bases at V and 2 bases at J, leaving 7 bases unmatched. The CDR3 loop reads CASSKGTGGQETQYF. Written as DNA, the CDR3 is TGTGCCAGCAGCAAAGGGACGGGGGGGCAAGAGACCCAGTACTTC.

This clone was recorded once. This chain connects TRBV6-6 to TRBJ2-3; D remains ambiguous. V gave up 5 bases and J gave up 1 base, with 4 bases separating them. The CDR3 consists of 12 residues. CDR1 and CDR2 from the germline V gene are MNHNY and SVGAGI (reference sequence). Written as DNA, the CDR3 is TGTGCCAGCAGTCTCCGCACAGATACGCAGTATTTT. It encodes CASSLRTDTQYF.

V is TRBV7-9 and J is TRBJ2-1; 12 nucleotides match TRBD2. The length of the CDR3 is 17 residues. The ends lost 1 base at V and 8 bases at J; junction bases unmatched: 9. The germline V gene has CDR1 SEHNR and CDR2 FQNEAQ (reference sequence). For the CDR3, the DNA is TGTGCCAGCAGCTTAGGGGCTAGCGGGAGGGCCGGGTATGAGCAGTTCTTC. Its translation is CASSLGASGRAGYEQFF.

The CDR3 reads CASSTRTGKQYF. The DNA for the CDR3 is TGTGCCAGCAGTACCCGGACGGGGAAGCAGTACTTC. This chain connects TRBV6-1 to TRBJ2-7; perhaps TRBD2 as D (5 bases). Trimming left V 5 bases short and J 8 bases short, with 13 bases between. This CDR3 has 12 residues. Looked up from germline, CDR1 is MNHNS and CDR2 is SASEGT.

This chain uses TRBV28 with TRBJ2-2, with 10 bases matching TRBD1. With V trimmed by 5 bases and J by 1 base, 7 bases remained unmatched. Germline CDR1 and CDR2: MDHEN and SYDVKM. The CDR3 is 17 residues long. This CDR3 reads CASSTYWTGGNTGELFF. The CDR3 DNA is TGTGCCAGCAGTACATACTGGACAGGGGGGAACACCGGGGAGCTGTTTTTT.

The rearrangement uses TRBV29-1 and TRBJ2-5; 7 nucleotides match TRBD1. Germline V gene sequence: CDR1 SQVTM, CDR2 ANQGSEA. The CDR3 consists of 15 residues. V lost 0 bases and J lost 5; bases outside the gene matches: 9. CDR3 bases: TGCAGCGTTGAAGATTCTAAGGGGGCTTGGGAGACCCAGTACTTC. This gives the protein CSVEDSKGAWETQYF.

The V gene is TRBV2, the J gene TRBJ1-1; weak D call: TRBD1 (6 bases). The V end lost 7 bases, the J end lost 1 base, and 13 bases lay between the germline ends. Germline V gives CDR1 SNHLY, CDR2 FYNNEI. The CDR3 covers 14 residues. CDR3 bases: TGTGCCAGCAATAAGGAGACAGGGAACACTGAAGCTTTCTTT. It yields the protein CASNKETGNTEAFF. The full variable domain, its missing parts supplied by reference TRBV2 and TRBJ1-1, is EPEVTQTPSHQVTQMGQEVILRCVPISNHLYFYWYRQILGQKVEFLVSFYNNEISEKSEIFDDQFSVERPDGSNFTLKIRSTKLEDSAMYFCASNKETGNTEAFFGQGTRLTVV.

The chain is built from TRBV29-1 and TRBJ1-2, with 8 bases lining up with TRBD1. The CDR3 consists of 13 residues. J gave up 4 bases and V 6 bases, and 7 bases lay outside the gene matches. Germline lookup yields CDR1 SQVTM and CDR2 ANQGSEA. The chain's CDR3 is CSVIGQGSYGYTF. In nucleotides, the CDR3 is TGCAGCGTCATTGGACAGGGAAGCTATGGCTACACCTTC.

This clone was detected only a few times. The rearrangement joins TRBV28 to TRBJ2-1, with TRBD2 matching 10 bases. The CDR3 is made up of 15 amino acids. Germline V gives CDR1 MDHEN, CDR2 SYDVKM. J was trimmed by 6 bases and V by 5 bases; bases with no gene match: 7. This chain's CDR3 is CASSAAGGPLNEQFF. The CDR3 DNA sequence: TGTGCCAGCAGTGCAGCGGGAGGGCCGCTCAATGAGCAGTTCTTC.

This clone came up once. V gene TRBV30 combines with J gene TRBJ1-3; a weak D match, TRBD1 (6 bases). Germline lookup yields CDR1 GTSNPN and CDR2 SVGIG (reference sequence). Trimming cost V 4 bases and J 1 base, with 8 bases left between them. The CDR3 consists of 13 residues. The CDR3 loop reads CAWIRGSGNTIYF. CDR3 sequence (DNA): TGTGCCTGGATTAGGGGGTCTGGAAACACCATATATTTT.

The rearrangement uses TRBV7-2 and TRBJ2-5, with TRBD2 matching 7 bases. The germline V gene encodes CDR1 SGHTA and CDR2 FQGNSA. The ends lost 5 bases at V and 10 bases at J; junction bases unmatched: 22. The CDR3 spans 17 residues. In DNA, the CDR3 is TGTGCCAGCAGCCACCTGCTTGTACGGGGGGAAGGGCGGGTCCAGTACTTC. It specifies CASSHLLVRGEGRVQYF.